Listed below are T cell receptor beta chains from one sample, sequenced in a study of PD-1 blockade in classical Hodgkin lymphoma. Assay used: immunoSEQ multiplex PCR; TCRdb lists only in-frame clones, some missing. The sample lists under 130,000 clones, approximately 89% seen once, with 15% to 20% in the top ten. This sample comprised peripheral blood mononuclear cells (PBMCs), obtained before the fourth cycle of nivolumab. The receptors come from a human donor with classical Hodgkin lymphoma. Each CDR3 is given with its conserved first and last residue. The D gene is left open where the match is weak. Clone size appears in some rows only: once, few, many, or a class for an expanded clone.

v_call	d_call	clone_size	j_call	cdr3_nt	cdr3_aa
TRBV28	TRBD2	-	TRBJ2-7	TGTGCCAGCAGGGGACTAGCGGCTTCCTACGAGCAGTACTTC	CASRGLAASYEQYF
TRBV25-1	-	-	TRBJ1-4	TGTGCCAGCAGTGAATGGGGAGGGAGCGGAAAACTGTTTTTT	CASSEWGGSGKLFF
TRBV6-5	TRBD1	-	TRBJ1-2	TGTGCCAGCAGCCCGGGACAGGGGAAGTGGTATGGCTACACCTTC	CASSPGQGKWYGYTF
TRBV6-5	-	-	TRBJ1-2	TGTGCCAGCAGCCCCCTGGCAGCGAACTATGGCTACACCTTC	CASSPLAANYGYTF
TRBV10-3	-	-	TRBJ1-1	TGTGCCCTGAGAGGGCACGTAGGCACTGAAGCTTTCTTT	CALRGHVGTEAFF
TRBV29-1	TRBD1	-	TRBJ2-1	TGCAGCGTTGAAGACCCCAGGGGGCGTATCAATGAGCAGTTCTTC	CSVEDPRGRINEQFF
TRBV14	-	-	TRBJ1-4	TGTGCCAGCAGCGGACGGGTGACTAATGAAAAACTGTTTTTT	CASSGRVTNEKLFF
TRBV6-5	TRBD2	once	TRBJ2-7	TGTGCCAGCAGTTACTCCGGACTAGCTCCCGAGCAGTACTTC	CASSYSGLAPEQYF
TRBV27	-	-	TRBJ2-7	TGTGCCAGCAGTTTCTTAGAGGTCGGCGAGCAGTACTTC	CASSFLEVGEQYF
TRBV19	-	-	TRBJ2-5	TGTGCCAGTAGTATAGACCAGGGAGGCATGAAGACCCAGTACTTC	CASSIDQGGMKTQYF
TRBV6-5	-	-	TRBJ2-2	TGTGCCAGCTTTGGGGGACGACCGATCGGGGAGCTGTTTTTT	CASFGGRPIGELFF
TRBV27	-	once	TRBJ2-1	TGTGCCAGCAGCTTCATTACCATCAGCGGGCCCGAGGACAATGAGCAGTTCTTC	CASSFITISGPEDNEQFF
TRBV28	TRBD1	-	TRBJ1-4	TGTGCCAGCAGGGGGACAGCCCTTAATGAAAAACTGTTTTTT	CASRGTALNEKLFF
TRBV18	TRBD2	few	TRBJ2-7	TGTGCCAGCTCACCACCGAGACTAGCGGGAGTAGGGGAGCAGTACTTC	CASSPPRLAGVGEQYF
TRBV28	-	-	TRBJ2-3	TGTGCCAGCAGTGCCAAGAGCTTGGTCGCAGATACGCAGTATTTT	CASSAKSLVADTQYF
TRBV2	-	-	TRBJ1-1	TGTGCCAGCAGTGAATTCGGGGGGTTTGTTACTGAAGCTTTCTTT	CASSEFGGFVTEAFF
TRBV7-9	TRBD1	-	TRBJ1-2	TGTGCCAGCAGCACCCGACAGGGGAAGAACTATGGCTACACCTTC	CASSTRQGKNYGYTF
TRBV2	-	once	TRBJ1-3	TGTGCCAGTCGAAGGACTTCTGGAAACACCATATATTTT	CASRRTSGNTIYF
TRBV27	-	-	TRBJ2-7	TGTGCCAGCAGTCCCATTAATCCCCTTTTCTACGAGCAGTACTTC	CASSPINPLFYEQYF
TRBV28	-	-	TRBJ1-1	TGTGCCAGCCCCCCCTACGACTCTATGAACACTGAAGCTTTCTTT	CASPPYDSMNTEAFF
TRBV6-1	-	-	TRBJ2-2	TGTGCCAGCGAGGCCCCGAACACCGGGGAGCTGTTTTTT	CASEAPNTGELFF
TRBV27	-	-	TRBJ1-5	TGTGCCAGCAGTTTAGGGGGGGGGCGCGGTCAGCCCCAGCATTTT	CASSLGGGRGQPQHF
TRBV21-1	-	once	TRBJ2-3	TGTGCCAGCAGCAAAGTCTTGAGGGAATCTGAGCGGGAGGACTGGGATACGCAGTATTTT	CASSKVLRESEREDWDTQYF
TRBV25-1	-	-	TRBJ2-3	TGTGCCAGCAGTAAGACGGATACAGATACGCAGTATTTT	CASSKTDTDTQYF
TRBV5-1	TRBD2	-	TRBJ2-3	TGCGCCAGCACTCCGGGACTAGCGGGAGATAGGTTTACAGATACGCAGTATTTT	CASTPGLAGDRFTDTQYF
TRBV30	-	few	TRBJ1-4	TGTGCCTGGAGTGTACCGGGCGCCGTGCGTGAAAAACTGTTTTTT	CAWSVPGAVREKLFF
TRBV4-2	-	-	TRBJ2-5	TGTGCCAGCAGCCAAGATATCGGCGAGACCCAGTACTTC	CASSQDIGETQYF
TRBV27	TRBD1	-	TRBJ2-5	TGTGCCAGCAGTTTATCCCTTGGACAGGGGGAAGAGACCCAGTACTTC	CASSLSLGQGEETQYF
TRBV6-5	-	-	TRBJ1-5	TGTGCCAGCAGTTACTCGGGCCAGGGCGATCGTGGGATGCAGCATTTT	CASSYSGQGDRGMQHF
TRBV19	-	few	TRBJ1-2	TGTGCCAGTAGTATAGTCGGCCAGTCGGGTGGCTACACCTTC	CASSIVGQSGGYTF
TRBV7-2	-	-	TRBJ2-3	TGTGCCAGCAGCCTAAAGGGGCTGGATACGCAGTATTTT	CASSLKGLDTQYF
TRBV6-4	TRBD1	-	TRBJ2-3	TGTGCCAGCAGTGAACTACAGGGGGCGATGGATACGCAGTATTTT	CASSELQGAMDTQYF
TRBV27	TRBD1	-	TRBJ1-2	TGTGCCAGCAGTCAAACCTTGGACAGGGGGCATAATGGCTACACCTTC	CASSQTLDRGHNGYTF
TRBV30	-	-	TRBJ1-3	TGTGCCTGGAGTGTACCCTGGGCAGGCTCCTATTTCTCTGGAAACACCATATATTTT	CAWSVPWAGSYFSGNTIYF
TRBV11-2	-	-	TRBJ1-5	TGTGCCAGCAGCTTAGGGGGGAGAAACTGGAATCAGCCCCAGCATTTT	CASSLGGRNWNQPQHF
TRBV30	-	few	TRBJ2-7	TGTGCCTGGAGTGGGTTGGGGTTCTACGAGCAGTACTTC	CAWSGLGFYEQYF
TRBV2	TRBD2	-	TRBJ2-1	TGTGCCAGCAGTCCCACCAGACTAGCGGACTCCTACAATGAGCAGTTCTTC	CASSPTRLADSYNEQFF
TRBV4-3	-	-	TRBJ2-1	TGCGCCAGCAGCCAAGAGACGCTCGAAAACAATGAGCAGTTCTTC	CASSQETLENNEQFF
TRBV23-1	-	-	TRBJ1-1	TGCGCAATGGAGCGGAACACTGAAGCTTTCTTT	CAMERNTEAFF
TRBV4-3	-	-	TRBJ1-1	TGCGCCAGCAGCCAAGCGGACAGAGTTGAAGCTTTCTTT	CASSQADRVEAFF
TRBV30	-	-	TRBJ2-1	TGTGCCGGGAGCGGACAGAGAAACAATGAGCAGTTCTTC	CAGSGQRNNEQFF
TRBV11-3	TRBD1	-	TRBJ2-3	TGTGCCAGCAGTCCGGGACAGGGGAGAGATACGCAGTATTTT	CASSPGQGRDTQYF
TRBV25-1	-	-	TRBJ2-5	TGTGCCAGCAGTGACCCACAGGCACCCTCTCAAGAGACCCAGTACTTC	CASSDPQAPSQETQYF
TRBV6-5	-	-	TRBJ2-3	TGTGCCAGCAGTTACGGGGGGTGGAAAGATACGCAGTATTTT	CASSYGGWKDTQYF
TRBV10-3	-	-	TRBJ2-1	TGTGCCATGAGGGGGGTGGAGTCCAATGAGCAGTTCTTC	CAMRGVESNEQFF